The clone carrying this T cell receptor beta chain came up once. These data are taken from a study of blood T cell repertoires in COVID-19. Authors' methods: Researchers report that nucleated cell counts were estimated from reference gene primer amplification. The method was immunoSEQ multiplex PCR; TCRdb's version includes in-frame clones alone and lacks a portion of them. V, J and clone size are taken as reported in that table, and D and trimming were inferred from the DNA itself. The sample consists of roughly 120,000 clones, roughly nine tenths of them appearing once. The CDR3 runs 15 residues. The ends were cut back, 6 bases at V and 0 bases at J, with 12 bases in the middle. CDR1 ENHRY and CDR2 SYGVKD come from the germline V gene.

The material sequenced was peripheral blood. The rearrangement uses TRBV10-3 and TRBJ1-3; perhaps TRBD1 as D (6 bases). The TCR comes from a man between 65 and 85 years old with active or convalescent COVID-19. The CDR3 here is CAIRGAANSGNTIYF. The CDR3 DNA follows: TGTGCCATCAGGGGGGCGGCAAACTCTGGAAACACCATATATTTT.